This entry describes one TCR beta chain. The assay was immunoSEQ multiplex PCR, and TCRdb's table has in-frame clones only and misses some. The profile shows 110,000 to 150,000 clones, about 86% of them singletons. V dropped 3 bases and J dropped 7 bases, with 15 bases sitting between them. CDR3 length: 14 residues. The V gene's germline CDR1 is LGHDT and CDR2 YNNKEL (reference sequence). This sample was included in a study of blood T cell repertoires in COVID-19. The wider study: Samples representing acute and convalescent COVID-19 were sourced from the United States, Italy and Spain. Sources were T cells, B-cell-depleted T cells, or PBMCs; the material itself was cDNA or gDNA.

The source material was peripheral blood. The V call is TRBV3-1 (or the pseudogene TRBV3-2), the J call TRBJ1-1; the D gene is possibly TRBD1 (5 bases). This clonotype was obtained from a human donor in a cohort sampled during active COVID-19. The CDR3 DNA is TGTGCCAGCAGCCAGGCGGTAGCTACAGGTGAAGCTTTCTTT. As protein: CASSQAVATGEAFF.